A selection of T cell receptor beta chains follows, all from one sample in a study of shared clonotypes between healthy human individuals. The data were produced by immunoSEQ multiplex PCR, yet TCRdb's version contains in-frame clones alone and is incomplete. The table shows approximately 500,000 clones, with 60% to 80% occurring only once. The sample consisted of PBMCs. These receptors all come from a woman aged 35 to 49 in good health. Some clones in this sample may be carry-over from other donors' samples. The CDR3 runs from the conserved cysteine through the conserved F or W. A D gene is named only where the DNA matches it firmly. Size is omitted from some rows. Given values are once, few, many or a class for expanded clones.

v_gene: TRBV10-1; abundance: NA; d_gene: TRBD1; j_gene: TRBJ1-1; CDR3aa: CASSEVTGTGEVGLNTEAFF; CDR3nt: TGCGCCAGCAGTGAGGTAACCGGGACAGGGGAGGTAGGCCTGAACACTGAAGCTTTCTTT
v_gene: TRBV18; abundance: NA; d_gene: TRBD1; j_gene: TRBJ1-3; CDR3aa: CASSPPDRETLEDTIYF; CDR3nt: TGTGCCAGCTCACCACCGGACAGGGAGACTCTGGAGGACACCATATATTTT
v_gene: TRBV6-1; abundance: NA; d_gene: TRBD1; j_gene: TRBJ2-2; CDR3aa: CASTRQGAGTGELFF; CDR3nt: TGTGCCAGCACCCGACAGGGGGCCGGTACCGGGGAGCTGTTTTTT
v_gene: TRBV28; abundance: few; d_gene: NA; j_gene: TRBJ1-5; CDR3aa: CASSPSLINQPQHF; CDR3nt: TGTGCCAGCAGCCCCTCCTTGATAAATCAGCCCCAGCATTTT
v_gene: TRBV11-3; abundance: NA; d_gene: NA; j_gene: TRBJ2-1; CDR3aa: CASSLEGKLMDNEQFF; CDR3nt: TGTGCCAGCAGCTTAGAGGGAAAATTGATGGACAATGAGCAGTTCTTC
v_gene: TRBV7-2; abundance: NA; d_gene: NA; j_gene: TRBJ2-5; CDR3aa: CASSFSHQETQYF; CDR3nt: TGTGCCAGCAGCTTTAGTCACCAAGAGACCCAGTACTTC
v_gene: TRBV7-2; abundance: few; d_gene: NA; j_gene: TRBJ1-4; CDR3aa: CASSLPGATNEKLFF; CDR3nt: TGTGCCAGCAGCTTACCGGGGGCGACTAATGAAAAACTGTTTTTT
v_gene: TRBV5-1; abundance: NA; d_gene: TRBD2; j_gene: TRBJ2-7; CDR3aa: CASSLAEVAGPYEQYF; CDR3nt: TGCGCCAGCAGCTTGGCCGAGGTAGCGGGCCCCTACGAGCAGTACTTC
v_gene: TRBV2; abundance: NA; d_gene: NA; j_gene: TRBJ2-3; CDR3aa: CASYTLPDTQYF; CDR3nt: TGTGCCAGCTACACCCTCCCAGATACGCAGTATTTT
v_gene: TRBV15; abundance: NA; d_gene: NA; j_gene: TRBJ1-1; CDR3aa: CATSRDFTEAFF; CDR3nt: TGTGCCACCAGCAGAGATTTCACTGAAGCTTTCTTT
v_gene: TRBV10-2; abundance: few; d_gene: NA; j_gene: TRBJ1-2; CDR3aa: CASSEEQGAYGYTF; CDR3nt: TGCGCCAGCAGTGAGGAACAGGGCGCCTATGGCTACACCTTC
v_gene: TRBV28; abundance: few; d_gene: TRBD1; j_gene: TRBJ1-1; CDR3aa: CASRNTGGTEAFF; CDR3nt: TGTGCCAGCAGAAACACAGGGGGCACTGAAGCTTTCTTT